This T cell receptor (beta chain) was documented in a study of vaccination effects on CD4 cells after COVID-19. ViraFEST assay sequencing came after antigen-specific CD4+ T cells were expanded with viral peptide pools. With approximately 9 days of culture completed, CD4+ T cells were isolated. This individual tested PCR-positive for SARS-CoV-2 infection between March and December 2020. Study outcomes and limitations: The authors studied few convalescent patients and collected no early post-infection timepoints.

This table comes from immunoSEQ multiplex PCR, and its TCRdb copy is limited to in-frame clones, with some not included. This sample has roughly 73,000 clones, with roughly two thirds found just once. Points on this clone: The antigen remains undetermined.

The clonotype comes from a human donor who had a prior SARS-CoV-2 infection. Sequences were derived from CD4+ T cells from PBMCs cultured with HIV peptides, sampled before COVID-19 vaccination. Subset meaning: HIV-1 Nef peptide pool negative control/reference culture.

The DNA for the CDR3 is TGTGCCAGCAGTTCCCCACAGCTGGGGGAGACCCAGTACTTC. This codes for CASSSPQLGETQYF. This chain links TRBV6-2 or TRBV6-3 with TRBJ2-5; unclear D gene. CDR3 length equals 14 residues. Germline V gene lookup returns CDR1 MNHEY and CDR2 SVGEGT. V was trimmed by 4 bases and J by 5 bases, leaving 14 bases between them.